These T cell receptor beta chains were read from a single sample in a study of blood T cell repertoires in COVID-19. TCRdb's table, derived via immunoSEQ multiplex PCR, lists solely in-frame clones and lacks some. The table shows roughly 98,000 clones, with about 81% occurring only once. Sequences were obtained from peripheral blood. The receptors come from a human donor in a cohort sampled during active COVID-19. Both conserved end residues are part of each CDR3. The D gene is left open where the match is weak. The listing skips clone size in some rows; elsewhere it reads once, few, many or a size class.

j_call,cdr3_length,v_call,d_call,clone_size,cdr3_nt,cdr3_aa
TRBJ2-5,15,TRBV13,TRBD1,NA,TGTGCCAGCAGCCGACGACAGGGGGCGGTTGAGACCCAGTACTTC,CASSRRQGAVETQYF
TRBJ1-6,14,TRBV5-6,NA,NA,TGTGCCAGCAGCTGGGGGACTGTAAATTCACCCCTCCACTTT,CASSWGTVNSPLHF
TRBJ1-5,16,TRBV19,NA,few,TGTGCCAGTAGTATAGGGACGAGGGGGAGCAATCAGCCCCAGCATTTT,CASSIGTRGSNQPQHF
TRBJ1-1,13,TRBV28,NA,NA,TGTGCCAGCAGTTTGGGCAGGGGTACTGAAGCTTTCTTT,CASSLGRGTEAFF
TRBJ2-3,15,TRBV6-5,TRBD1,NA,TGTGCCAGCCAGCCCGGGACAGGGGGCAAAGATACGCAGTATTTT,CASQPGTGGKDTQYF
TRBJ2-7,17,TRBV5-6,TRBD1,NA,TGTGCCAGCAGCTTGGATGGACGCTGGGGACAGAACTACGAGCAGTACTTC,CASSLDGRWGQNYEQYF
TRBJ1-6,17,TRBV18,TRBD1,NA,TGTGCCAGCTCACCGCCTCGACAGGGGACCTATAATTCACCCCTCCACTTT,CASSPPRQGTYNSPLHF
TRBJ2-2,17,TRBV5-1,TRBD2,NA,TGCGCCAGCAGCCCCGGGACTAGCGGGGGGAACACCGGGGAGCTGTTTTTT,CASSPGTSGGNTGELFF
TRBJ1-2,12,TRBV10-1,NA,NA,TGCGCCAGCACCCCGGCCCAGGGTGGCTACACCTTC,CASTPAQGGYTF
TRBJ2-7,16,TRBV6-2/TRBV6-3,TRBD1,NA,TGTGCCAGCAGTGACTACGGACAGGGGGCCTCCTACGAGCAGTACTTC,CASSDYGQGASYEQYF
TRBJ1-1,17,TRBV5-8,TRBD1,NA,TGTGCCAGCAGCCAAGGGACAGGGCGACGGTTTAACACTGAAGCTTTCTTT,CASSQGTGRRFNTEAFF
TRBJ2-1,16,TRBV7-9,NA,NA,TGTGCCAGCAGCCGAGAACGGGGGAGCTCCTACAATGAGCAGTTCTTC,CASSRERGSSYNEQFF
TRBJ1-3,15,TRBV19,NA,NA,TGTGCCAGTAGTAACGACCCGGGAGCGAGGGACACCATATATTTT,CASSNDPGARDTIYF
TRBJ2-5,17,TRBV28,TRBD2,NA,TGTGCCAGCAGTACGCCGGGACTAGGGTTCAGAAGAGAGACCCAGTACTTC,CASSTPGLGFRRETQYF
TRBJ1-2,12,TRBV14,NA,once,TGTGCCAGCAGCCGACAGCTATATGGCTACACCTTC,CASSRQLYGYTF
TRBJ2-1,11,TRBV6-2/TRBV6-3,NA,NA,TGTGCCAGCAGTTACGTCTATGAGCAGTTCTTC,CASSYVYEQFF
TRBJ2-2,16,TRBV5-1,NA,NA,TGCGCCAGCAGCTTGCAGGGGTCCTCGAACACCGGGGAGCTGTTTTTT,CASSLQGSSNTGELFF
TRBJ2-5,12,TRBV10-2,NA,NA,TGCGCCAGCAGTACCCCCGGGAGTGGCCAGTACTTC,CASSTPGSGQYF
TRBJ2-5,15,TRBV7-2,TRBD2,NA,TGTGCCAGCAGTAAGGGACTAGCGGGGGCTGAGACCCAGTACTTC,CASSKGLAGAETQYF
TRBJ2-3,16,TRBV27,NA,NA,TGTGCCAGCAGTCCCCAACTAGGAACCCTCACAGATACGCAGTATTTT,CASSPQLGTLTDTQYF
TRBJ1-2,13,TRBV28,NA,NA,TGTGCCAGCAGACGGCAGGGCGGGACTGGCTACACCTTC,CASRRQGGTGYTF
TRBJ2-7,14,TRBV19,TRBD2,NA,TGTGCCAGTACCCCTAGCGGTAACTCCTACGAGCAGTACTTC,CASTPSGNSYEQYF
TRBJ1-3,15,TRBV3-1/TRBV3-2,NA,NA,TGTGCCAGCAGCCAGGGGAGGAATACTGGAAACACCATATATTTT,CASSQGRNTGNTIYF
TRBJ2-7,13,TRBV12-3/TRBV12-4,NA,NA,TGTGCCAGCAGTCCGACCCTCGAGGACGAGCAGTACTTC,CASSPTLEDEQYF
TRBJ2-5,16,TRBV2,TRBD2,NA,TGTGCCAGCAGTCACCTGACTAGCGGGGGAAAAGAGACCCAGTACTTC,CASSHLTSGGKETQYF
TRBJ1-2,15,TRBV7-3,NA,NA,TGTGCCAGCAGCCCCGGCGGGAGGGGGATAGATGGCTACACCTTC,CASSPGGRGIDGYTF
TRBJ1-1,13,TRBV5-4,NA,NA,TGTGCCAGCAGCTTCGGGAGATACACTGAAGCTTTCTTT,CASSFGRYTEAFF
TRBJ2-1,14,TRBV20-1,TRBD2,NA,TGCAGTGCTAGTGTTAGCGGGGGGTACAATGAGCAGTTCTTC,CSASVSGGYNEQFF
TRBJ1-2,15,TRBV10-2,NA,once,TGCGCCAGCAGTGACCACGCGACAGGAGGATATGGCTACACCTTC,CASSDHATGGYGYTF
TRBJ1-2,14,TRBV6-5,TRBD1,NA,TGTGCCAGCAGCACAGGGGGCAGGGCCTATGGCTACACCTTC,CASSTGGRAYGYTF
TRBJ2-5,12,TRBV5-4,NA,NA,TGTGCCAGCAGCTTGCCACAGGAGACCCAGTACTTC,CASSLPQETQYF
TRBJ2-3,16,TRBV4-1,TRBD1,NA,TGCGCCAGCAGCCAACCAAGGACAGGCCCCACAGATACGCAGTATTTT,CASSQPRTGPTDTQYF
TRBJ1-4,15,TRBV5-1,NA,NA,TGCGCCAGCAGCTTTGGGGGGGCAACTAATGAAAAACTGTTTTTT,CASSFGGATNEKLFF
TRBJ1-1,14,TRBV18,NA,NA,TGTGCCAGCTCACTAGTATCTAGGAACACTGAAGCTTTCTTT,CASSLVSRNTEAFF
TRBJ2-1,15,TRBV5-1,NA,NA,TGCGCCAGCAGCTTGGCCGGGGGGCTTTACAATGAGCAGTTCTTC,CASSLAGGLYNEQFF
TRBJ2-7,13,TRBV5-1,NA,NA,TGCGCCAGCGCGCCGCCGGGTGTGTCCGAGCAGTACTTC,CASAPPGVSEQYF
TRBJ2-1,15,TRBV7-3,NA,once,TGTGCCAGCAGCTTAAGTCCGGGAAACTACAATGAGCAGTTCTTC,CASSLSPGNYNEQFF
TRBJ2-5,17,TRBV14,TRBD2,NA,TGTGCCAGCAGCCCGGGACTAGCGGGGACGTACCAAGAGACCCAGTACTTC,CASSPGLAGTYQETQYF
TRBJ1-1,14,TRBV19,NA,NA,TGTGCCAGTAGTCCCAGGGGTAGTTACACTGAAGCTTTCTTT,CASSPRGSYTEAFF
TRBJ2-6,18,TRBV27,TRBD1,NA,TGTGCCAGCAGTTTCAGGGACAGGGGAAGCTCTGGGGCCAACGTCCTGACTTTC,CASSFRDRGSSGANVLTF
TRBJ2-7,15,TRBV7-9,TRBD2,NA,TGTGCCAGCAGCTCACTCGCGGGGGGGGACTACGAGCAGTACTTC,CASSSLAGGDYEQYF
TRBJ2-7,15,TRBV7-2,NA,NA,TGTGCCAGCAGCTTAGGGGCGCAGCCAAACTACGAGCAGTACTTC,CASSLGAQPNYEQYF
TRBJ1-1,14,TRBV5-4,NA,NA,TGTGCCAGCAGCTTGCCGGGAGGTAACACTGAAGCTTTCTTT,CASSLPGGNTEAFF
TRBJ2-6,18,TRBV27,NA,NA,TGTGCCAGCAGTTCAAAAGGGGGACGATACTCTGGGGCCAACGTCCTGACTTTC,CASSSKGGRYSGANVLTF